This entry is about one T cell receptor beta chain. Its antigen is as yet unknown. Sequenced material consisted of expressed TCRB transcripts (all of the isolated RNA was reverse transcribed). Only in-frame clones appear in the TCRdb table, and some are missing; sequencing was by immunoSEQ multiplex PCR. This sample carries roughly 340,000 clones, approximately 13% of them seen once, and the ten largest clones take roughly 0.015%. This entry is derived from a study of beta chain features in type 1 diabetes. Study results and limitations: Among patients with Type 1 diabetes, TCRB CDR3s were moderately but significantly shorter in every one of the four CD4+ subsets.

The CDR3 has 18 amino acids. Germline lookup yields CDR1 SGDLS and CDR2 YYNGEE. With 0 bases removed from V and 0 bases from J, the gap between germline ends came to 16 bases. Sequenced: naive CD4+ T cells from blood. The genes are TRBV9 and TRBJ2-1; D perhaps matches TRBD1 (6 bases). The sequence was obtained from a woman aged 18-35 years with type 1 diabetes. The CDR3 loop is CASSVANMDRGSYNEQFF. The CDR3 coding sequence is TGTGCCAGCAGCGTAGCTAACATGGACAGAGGCTCCTACAATGAGCAGTTCTTC.